A single TCR beta chain is shown here with its context. Its target is not known. This specimen comes from a study of Siglec-9 on CD8 T cells in melanoma. Study-level points and caveats: In melanoma tumors, a Siglec-9-marked effector memory CD8+ subset reportedly appeared to accumulate.

The table came from immunoSEQ multiplex PCR; TCRdb's copy has only in-frame clones and leaves some out. The sample contains more than 30,000 clones, 84% of which appear only once. The CDR3 consists of 15 residues. V was cut by 6 bases and J by 6 bases, with 17 bases left in between. Germline CDR1 LNHDA, CDR2 SQIVND (reference sequence). Sequenced material: Siglec-9- CD8+ T cells sorted from blood. This clonotype was sampled from a human donor in good health. The genes are TRBV19 and TRBJ1-4; D possibly corresponds to TRBD1 (5 bases). This CDR3 is CASRPQWDAYEKLFF. CDR3 nucleotide sequence: TGTGCCAGTAGACCCCAGTGGGACGCGTATGAAAAACTGTTTTTT.